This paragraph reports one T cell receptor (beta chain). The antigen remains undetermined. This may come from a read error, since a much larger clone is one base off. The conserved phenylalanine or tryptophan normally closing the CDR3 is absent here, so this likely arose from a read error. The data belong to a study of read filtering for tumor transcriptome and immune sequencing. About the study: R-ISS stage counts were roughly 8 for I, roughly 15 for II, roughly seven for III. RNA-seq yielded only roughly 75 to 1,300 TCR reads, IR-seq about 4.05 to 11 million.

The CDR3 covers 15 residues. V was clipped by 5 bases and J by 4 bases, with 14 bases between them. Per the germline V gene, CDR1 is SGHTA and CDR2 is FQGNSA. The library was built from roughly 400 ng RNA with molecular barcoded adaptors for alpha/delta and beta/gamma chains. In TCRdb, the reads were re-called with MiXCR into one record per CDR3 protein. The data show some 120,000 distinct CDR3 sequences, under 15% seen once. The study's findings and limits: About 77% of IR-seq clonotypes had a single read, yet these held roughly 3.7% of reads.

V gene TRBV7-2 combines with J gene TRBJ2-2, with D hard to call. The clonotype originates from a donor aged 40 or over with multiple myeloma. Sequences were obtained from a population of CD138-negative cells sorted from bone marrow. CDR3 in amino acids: CASSLQHSSTGELFS. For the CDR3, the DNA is TGTGCCAGCAGCCTGCAGCATTCGAGCACCGGGGAGCTGTTTTCT.